This T cell receptor beta chain originates from a study of cytomegalovirus exposure and HLA in healthy donors. Whole-study results and caveats: Confirmation was obtained in vitro that a few CMV-associated chains are specific for CMV antigens. Using the classifier, cytomegalovirus status was reportedly diagnosed with high specificity and sensitivity.

The germline V and J ends were trimmed by 2 bases and 4 bases, with 14 bases remaining between them. This CDR3 spans 15 amino acids. Germline loops: CDR1 SGHTA, CDR2 FQGTGA. With 60 Vbeta and 13 Jbeta primers, the PCR was carried out. TCRdb's copy holds only in-frame clones and misses some; the assay was immunoSEQ multiplex PCR. This repertoire shows approximately 240,000 clones, about 89% found once; its top ten account for roughly 1%. As to this clone: The antigen is undetermined.

The chain recombines TRBV7-3 with TRBJ1-1, with D possibly matching TRBD1 (6 bases). The receptor was derived from a woman aged 18-29 years in good health and CMV-seronegative. Material for sequencing was PBMCs. The CDR3 nucleotides read TGTGCCAGCAGCTTAGGTCCAGGGGCAAGCACTGAAGCTTTCTTT. Amino acids: CASSLGPGASTEAFF. The whole variable domain, remainder taken from reference TRBV7-3 and TRBJ1-1, is GAGVSQTPSNKVTEKGKYVELRCDPISGHTALYWYRQSLGQGPEFLIYFQGTGAADDSGLPNDRFFAVRPEGSVSTLKIQRTERGDSAVYLCASSLGPGASTEAFFGQGTRLTVV.